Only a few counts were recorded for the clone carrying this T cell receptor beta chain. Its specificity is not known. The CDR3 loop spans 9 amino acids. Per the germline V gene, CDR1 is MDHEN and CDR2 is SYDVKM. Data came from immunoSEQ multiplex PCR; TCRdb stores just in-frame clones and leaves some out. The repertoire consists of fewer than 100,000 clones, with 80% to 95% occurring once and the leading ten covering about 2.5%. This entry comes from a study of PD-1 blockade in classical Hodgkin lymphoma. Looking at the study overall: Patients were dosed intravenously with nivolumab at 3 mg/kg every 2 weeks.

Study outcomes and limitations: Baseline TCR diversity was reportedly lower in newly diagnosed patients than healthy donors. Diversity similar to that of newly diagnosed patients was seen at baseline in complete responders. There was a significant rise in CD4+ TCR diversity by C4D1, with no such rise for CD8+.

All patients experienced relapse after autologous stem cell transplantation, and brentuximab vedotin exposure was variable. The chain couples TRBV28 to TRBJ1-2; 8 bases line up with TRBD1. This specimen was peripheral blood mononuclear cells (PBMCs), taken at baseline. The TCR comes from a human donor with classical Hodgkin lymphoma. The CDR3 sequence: CMTGDGYTF. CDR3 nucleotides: TGTATGACAGGGGATGGCTACACCTTC.